This T cell receptor (beta chain) was sequenced in a study of cytomegalovirus exposure and HLA in healthy donors (dated by TCRdb to 2015 to 2018). About the study as a whole: According to a later analysis, one platform produced both the approximately 110 validation repertoires and the 666 repertoires of the first cohort. The study was designed to test whether signatures of past pathogen exposure could be identified by cataloging public T cell receptors. To predict cytomegalovirus infection status, the study combined high-throughput TCR immunosequencing, statistical association of individual TCRs with disease status, and machine learning. Along with the roughly 700-subject first cohort, a separate validation cohort of about 110 different subjects was used. What the work shows at the level of the full study, not this receptor alone: The authors suggested that the approach could potentially be extended to other disease states and immunological phenotypes. The study listed 150 to 200 TCR beta chains as associated with cytomegalovirus. While some public TCRs were present in many individuals, most TCR sequences turned up only very rarely across donors. All 110 or so repertoires were used to score co-occurrence in the validation cohort in a later analysis, because that analysis had no HLA typing for the cohort. In vitro tests confirmed that a few of the cytomegalovirus-associated TCR beta chains recognize cytomegalovirus antigens. A later analysis found that TCRs clustered in the first cohort also tended to co-occur in the 130 or so validation repertoires, with approximately 94% of cluster scores above 0. Cytomegalovirus status was reported to be diagnosed by the classifier with high specificity and sensitivity in both the original and validation cohorts.

The donors were included in the validation cohort of over a hundred subjects, a group kept apart from the approximately 700-subject first cohort. Libraries were constructed by the immunoSEQ multiplex PCR assay. The study's processing was this. To diagnose cytomegalovirus status from the catalog of TCR beta chain sequences, a statistical classification framework was built. In TCRdb, the immuneACCESS table is reduced to in-frame sequences with V and J assigned. These tables do not hold every clone; where another copy was compared, an unresolved V gene accounts for under half, and the others remain unexplained. That table is the source of V, J and clone size, and D and trimming were worked out from the DNA. This sample lists under 110,000 clones; 88% were detected once. The ten largest clones take up less than 2% of the sample. A distance of 7 bases separates the germline ends of V and J, which lose 0 bases and 8 bases respectively. Via the germline V gene, CDR1 is SGHDN and CDR2 FVKESK. The CDR3 holds 13 amino acids from the cysteine to the phenylalanine. Here the CDR3 DNA is all that survives: 39 bases in frame from base 1.

A word on this clone: No antigen is known for it. Per-nucleotide qualities are absent, and no much larger clonotype sits a single base away.

The source of this sequence is a woman aged 18-29 years in good health and CMV-seropositive. Sequencing input: PBMCs. The chain employs TRBV14 and TRBJ2-2; the D gene cannot be resolved reliably. The CDR3 reads CASSQDLAGELFF. The DNA reads TGTGCCAGCAGCCAAGATCTTGCGGGGGAGCTGTTTTTT.